This T cell receptor (beta chain) originates from a study of shared clonotypes between healthy human individuals. The study's findings and limits: Non-shared clonotypes showed lower generation probabilities than clonotypes common to all four donors.

Trimming cost V 4 bases and J 8 bases, with 17 bases left between them. Looked up from germline, CDR1 is SEHNR and CDR2 is FQNEAQ (reference sequence). CDR3 size: 14 residues. HIV-negative, healthy adults without recent acute infections or vaccinations were the donors. Concerning this clone itself: Its antigen is still unknown.

The assay ran at deep level. The data were produced by immunoSEQ multiplex PCR, yet TCRdb's version contains in-frame clones alone and is incomplete. The data show about 2.3 million clones, about 92% seen once. This TCR was recovered from a man in his late teens or twenties in good health. Some clones in this sample may be carry-over from other donors' samples. The V call is TRBV7-9, the J call TRBJ1-2; tentatively, D is TRBD1 (6 bases). The sample comprised naive CD4+ T cells from PBMCs. The subset was: CD45RA+ positively selected. This chain's CDR3 is CASSYHTGFRGYTF. CDR3 coding DNA: TGTGCCAGCAGCTACCACACAGGGTTTCGGGGCTACACCTTC.